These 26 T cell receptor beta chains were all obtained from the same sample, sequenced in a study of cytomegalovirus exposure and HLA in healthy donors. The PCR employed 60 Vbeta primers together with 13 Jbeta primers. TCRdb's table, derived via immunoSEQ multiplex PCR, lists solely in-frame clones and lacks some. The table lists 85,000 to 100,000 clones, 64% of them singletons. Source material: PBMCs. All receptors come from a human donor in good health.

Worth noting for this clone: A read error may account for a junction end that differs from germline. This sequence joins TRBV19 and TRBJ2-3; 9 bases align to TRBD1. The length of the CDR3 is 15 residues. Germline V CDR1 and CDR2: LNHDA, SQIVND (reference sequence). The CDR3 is CASSGTGIMGDAQYF. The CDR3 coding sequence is TGTGCCAGTAGTGGGACAGGGATAATGGGAGATGCGCAGTATTTT.

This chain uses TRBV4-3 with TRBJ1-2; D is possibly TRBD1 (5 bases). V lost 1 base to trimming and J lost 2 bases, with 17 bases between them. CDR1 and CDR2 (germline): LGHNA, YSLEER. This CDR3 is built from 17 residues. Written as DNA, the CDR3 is TGCGCCAGCAGCCAAGGGGCGGGGGGTAGTCCCAACTATGGCTACACCTTC. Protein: CASSQGAGGSPNYGYTF.

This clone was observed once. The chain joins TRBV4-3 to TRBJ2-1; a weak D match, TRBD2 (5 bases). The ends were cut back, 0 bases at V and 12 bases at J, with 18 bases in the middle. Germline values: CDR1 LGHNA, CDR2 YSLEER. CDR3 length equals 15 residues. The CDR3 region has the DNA TGCGCCAGCAGCCAAGATCTCAGGAGGAATGATGCGCAGTTCTTC. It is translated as CASSQDLRRNDAQFF.

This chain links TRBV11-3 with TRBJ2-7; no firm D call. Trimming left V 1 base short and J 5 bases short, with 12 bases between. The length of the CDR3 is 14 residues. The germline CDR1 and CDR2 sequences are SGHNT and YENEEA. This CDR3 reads CASSLGRSSDEQYF. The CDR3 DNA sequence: TGTGCCAGCAGCTTAGGCCGGAGCAGTGACGAGCAGTACTTC.

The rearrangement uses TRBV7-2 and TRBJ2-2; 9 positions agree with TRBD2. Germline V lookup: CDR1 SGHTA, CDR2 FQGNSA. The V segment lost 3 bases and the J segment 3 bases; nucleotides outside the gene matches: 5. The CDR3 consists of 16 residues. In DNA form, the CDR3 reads TGTGCCAGCAGCTTGGGCGGGGGGGCGTACACCGGGGAGCTGTTTTTT. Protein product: CASSLGGGAYTGELFF.

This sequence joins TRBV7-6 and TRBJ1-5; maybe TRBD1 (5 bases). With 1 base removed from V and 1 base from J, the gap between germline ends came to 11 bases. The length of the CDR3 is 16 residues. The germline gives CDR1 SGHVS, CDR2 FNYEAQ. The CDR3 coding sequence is TGTGCCAGCAGCTTAGGTCAGGGCTTGAGCAATCAGCCCCAGCATTTT. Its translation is CASSLGQGLSNQPQHF.

CDR3 region: CASKEGPWGIQYF. CDR3 coding DNA: TGTGCCAGTAAGGAGGGTCCTTGGGGCATTCAGTACTTC. The J gene is TRBJ2-4, the V gene TRBV19; possibly TRBD2 for D (6 bases). Germline V CDR1 and CDR2: LNHDA, SQIVND (reference sequence). This CDR3 has 13 residues. V lost 7 bases to trimming and J lost 9 bases, with 16 bases between them. Complete variable domain (other parts from reference TRBV19 and TRBJ2-4): DGGITQSPKYLFRKEGQNVTLSCEQNLNHDAMYWYRQDPGQGLRLIYYSQIVNDFQKGDIAEGYSVSREKKESFPLTVTSAQKNPTAFYLCASKEGPWGIQYFGAGTRLSVL.

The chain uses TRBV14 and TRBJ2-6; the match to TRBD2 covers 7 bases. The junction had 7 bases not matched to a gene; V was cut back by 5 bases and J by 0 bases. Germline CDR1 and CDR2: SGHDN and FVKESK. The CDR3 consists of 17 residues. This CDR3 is CASSKRGRDSGANVLTF. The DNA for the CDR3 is TGTGCCAGCAGCAAGCGGGGCAGAGACTCTGGGGCCAACGTCCTGACTTTC.

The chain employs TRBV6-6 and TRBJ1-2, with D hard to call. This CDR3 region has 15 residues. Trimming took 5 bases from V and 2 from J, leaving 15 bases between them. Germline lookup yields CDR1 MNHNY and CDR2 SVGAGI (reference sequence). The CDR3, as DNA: TGTGCCAGCAGTCCCGGGTTCCAAGAGAACTATGGCTACACCTTC. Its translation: CASSPGFQENYGYTF.

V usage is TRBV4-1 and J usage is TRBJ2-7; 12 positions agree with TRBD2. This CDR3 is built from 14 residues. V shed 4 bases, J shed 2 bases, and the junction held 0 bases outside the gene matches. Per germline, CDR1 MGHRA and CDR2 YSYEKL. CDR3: CASSRLAGAYEQYF. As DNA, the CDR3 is TGCGCCAGCAGCCGACTAGCGGGAGCCTACGAGCAGTACTTC.

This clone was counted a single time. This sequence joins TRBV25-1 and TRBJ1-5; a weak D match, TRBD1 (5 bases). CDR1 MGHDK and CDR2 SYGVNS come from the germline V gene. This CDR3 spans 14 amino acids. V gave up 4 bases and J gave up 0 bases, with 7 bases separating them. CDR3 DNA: TGTGCCAGCAGTGCGACAGATAGCAATCAGCCCCAGCATTTT. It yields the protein CASSATDSNQPQHF.

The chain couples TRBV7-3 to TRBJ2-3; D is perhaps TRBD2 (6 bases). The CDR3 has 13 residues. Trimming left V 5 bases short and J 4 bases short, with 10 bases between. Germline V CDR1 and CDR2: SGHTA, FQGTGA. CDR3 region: CASSAGLADTQYF. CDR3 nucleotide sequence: TGTGCCAGCAGCGCGGGGTTGGCAGATACGCAGTATTTT.

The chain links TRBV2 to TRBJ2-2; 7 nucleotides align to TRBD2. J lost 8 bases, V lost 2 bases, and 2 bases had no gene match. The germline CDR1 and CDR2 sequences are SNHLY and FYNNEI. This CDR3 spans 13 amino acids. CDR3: CASSELAEGELFF. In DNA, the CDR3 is TGTGCCAGCAGTGAACTAGCGGAAGGGGAGCTGTTTTTT.

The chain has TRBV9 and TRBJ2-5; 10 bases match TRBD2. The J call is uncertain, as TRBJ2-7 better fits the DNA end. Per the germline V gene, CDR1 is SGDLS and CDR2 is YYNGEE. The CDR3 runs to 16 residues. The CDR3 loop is CASSVGSSGGTYEQYF. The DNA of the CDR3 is TGTGCCAGCAGCGTAGGTAGTAGCGGGGGGACGTACGAGCAGTACTTC.

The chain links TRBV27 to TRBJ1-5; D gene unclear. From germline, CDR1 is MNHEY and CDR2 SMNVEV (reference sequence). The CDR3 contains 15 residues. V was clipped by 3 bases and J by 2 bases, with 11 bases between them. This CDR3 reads CASSFSGSGNQPQHF. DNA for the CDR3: TGTGCCAGCAGTTTTTCCGGGAGTGGCAATCAGCCCCAGCATTTT.

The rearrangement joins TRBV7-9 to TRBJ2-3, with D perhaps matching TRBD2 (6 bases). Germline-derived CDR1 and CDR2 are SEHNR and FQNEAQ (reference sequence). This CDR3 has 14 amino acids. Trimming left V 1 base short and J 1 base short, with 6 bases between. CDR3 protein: CASSLGRGTDTQYF. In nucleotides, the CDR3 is TGTGCCAGCAGCTTAGGGAGGGGCACAGATACGCAGTATTTT.

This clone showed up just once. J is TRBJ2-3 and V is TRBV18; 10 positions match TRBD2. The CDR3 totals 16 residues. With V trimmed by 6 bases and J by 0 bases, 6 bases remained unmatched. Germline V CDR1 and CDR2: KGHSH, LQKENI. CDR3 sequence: CASSRTSGDSTDTQYF. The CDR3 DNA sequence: TGTGCCAGCTCCCGAACTAGCGGGGACAGCACAGATACGCAGTATTTT.

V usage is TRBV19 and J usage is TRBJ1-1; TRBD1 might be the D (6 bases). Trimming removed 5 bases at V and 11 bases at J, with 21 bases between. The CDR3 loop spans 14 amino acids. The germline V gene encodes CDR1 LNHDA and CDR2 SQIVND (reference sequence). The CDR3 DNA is TGTGCCAGTAGTCGGGACCGGGACATTACCCCGGCTTTCTTT. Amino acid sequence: CASSRDRDITPAFF.

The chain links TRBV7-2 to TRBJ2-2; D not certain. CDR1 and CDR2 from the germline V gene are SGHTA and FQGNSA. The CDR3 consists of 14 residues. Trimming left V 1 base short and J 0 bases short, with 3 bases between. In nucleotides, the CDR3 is TGTGCCAGCAGCTTAGATACGAACACCGGGGAGCTGTTTTTT. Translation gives CASSLDTNTGELFF.

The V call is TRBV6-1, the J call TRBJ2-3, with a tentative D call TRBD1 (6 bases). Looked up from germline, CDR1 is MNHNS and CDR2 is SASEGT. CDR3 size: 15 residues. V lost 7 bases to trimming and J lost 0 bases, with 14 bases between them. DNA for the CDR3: TGTGCCAGCACCCTGGACAGAACGAGCACAGATACGCAGTATTTT. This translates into CASTLDRTSTDTQYF.

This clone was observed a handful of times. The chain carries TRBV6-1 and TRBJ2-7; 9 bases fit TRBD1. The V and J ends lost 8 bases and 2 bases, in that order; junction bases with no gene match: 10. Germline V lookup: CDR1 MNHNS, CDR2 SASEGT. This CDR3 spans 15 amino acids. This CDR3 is CASWKAGQGTYEQYF. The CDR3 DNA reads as TGTGCCAGCTGGAAGGCGGGACAGGGAACCTACGAGCAGTACTTC.

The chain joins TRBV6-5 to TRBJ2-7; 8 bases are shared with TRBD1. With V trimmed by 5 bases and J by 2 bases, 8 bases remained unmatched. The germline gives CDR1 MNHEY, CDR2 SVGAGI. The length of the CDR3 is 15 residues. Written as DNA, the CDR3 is TGTGCCAGCAGTCACCGACAGGGGAGTACCTACGAGCAGTACTTC. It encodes CASSHRQGSTYEQYF.

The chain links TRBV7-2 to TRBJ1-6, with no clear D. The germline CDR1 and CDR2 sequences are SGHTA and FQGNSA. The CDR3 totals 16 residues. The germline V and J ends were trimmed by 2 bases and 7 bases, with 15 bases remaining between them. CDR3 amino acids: CASSLSSAGWNSPLHF. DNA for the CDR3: TGTGCCAGCAGCTTATCTTCCGCGGGGTGGAATTCACCCCTCCACTTT.

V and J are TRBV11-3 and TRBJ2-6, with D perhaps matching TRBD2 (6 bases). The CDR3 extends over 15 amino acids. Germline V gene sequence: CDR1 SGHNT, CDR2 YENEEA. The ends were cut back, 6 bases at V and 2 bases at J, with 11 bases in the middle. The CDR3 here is CASSPLATGANVLTF. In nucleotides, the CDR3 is TGTGCCAGCAGTCCCCTAGCGACTGGGGCCAACGTCCTGACTTTC. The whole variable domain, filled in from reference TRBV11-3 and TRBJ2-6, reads EAGVVQSPRYKIIEKKQPVAFWCNPISGHNTLYWYLQNLGQGPELLIRYENEEAVDDSQLPKDRFSAERLKGVDSTLKIQPAELGDSAVYLCASSPLATGANVLTFGAGSRLTVL.

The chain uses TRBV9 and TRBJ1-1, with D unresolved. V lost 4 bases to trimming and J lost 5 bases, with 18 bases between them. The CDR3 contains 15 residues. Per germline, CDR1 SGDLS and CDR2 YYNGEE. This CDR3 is CASSPRGVLRTEAFF. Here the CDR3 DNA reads TGTGCCAGCAGCCCACGCGGGGTTTTGAGAACTGAAGCTTTCTTT.

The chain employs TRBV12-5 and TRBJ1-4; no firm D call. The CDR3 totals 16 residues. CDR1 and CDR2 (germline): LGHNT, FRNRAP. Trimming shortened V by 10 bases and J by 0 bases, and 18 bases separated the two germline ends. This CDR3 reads CATWRSSFPTNEKLFF. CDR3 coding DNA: TGTGCTACGTGGAGGTCGTCGTTTCCAACTAATGAAAAACTGTTTTTT. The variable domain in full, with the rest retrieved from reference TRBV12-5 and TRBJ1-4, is DARVTQTPRHKVTEMGQEVTMRCQPILGHNTVFWYRQTMMQGLELLAYFRNRAPLDDSGMPKDRFSAEMPDATLATLKIQPSEPRDSAVYFCATWRSSFPTNEKLFFGSGTQLSVL.